Listed below are T cell receptor beta chains from one sample, sequenced in a study of beta chain features in type 1 diabetes. Sequencing used immunoSEQ multiplex PCR; TCRdb keeps in-frame clones, though not all of them. Of 900,000 or so clones in the sample, roughly 15% were seen once. The sequenced material came from naive CD4+ T cells from blood. Receptors were obtained from a woman between 18 and 30 years old in good health. CDR3s include the opening cysteine and the closing phenylalanine or tryptophan. A D gene is named only where the DNA matches it firmly. Rows give clone size only sometimes, using once, few, many, or a class for an expanded clone.

d_gene,j_gene,v_gene,len,abundance,CDR3aa,CDR3nt
NA,TRBJ2-1,TRBV5-4,14,NA,CASSDMGSYNEQFF,TGTGCCAGCAGTGACATGGGCTCCTACAATGAGCAGTTCTTC
NA,TRBJ1-3,TRBV28,16,few,CASSSPGRYSGNTIYF,TGTGCCAGCAGTTCCCCGGGACGGTACTCTGGAAACACCATATATTTT
NA,TRBJ1-3,TRBV11-2,17,few,CASSLVIRGAAGNTIYF,TGTGCCAGCAGCTTAGTCATTCGGGGGGCCGCTGGAAACACCATATATTTT
TRBD1,TRBJ1-2,TRBV2,13,few,CASSPTGNYGYTF,TGTGCCAGCAGCCCGACAGGGAACTATGGCTACACCTTC
NA,TRBJ1-2,TRBV2,14,few,CASSESWQGGGYTF,TGTGCCAGCAGTGAATCATGGCAGGGCGGTGGCTACACCTTC
TRBD1,TRBJ2-3,TRBV7-3,14,few,CASSPQGARDTQYF,TGTGCCAGCAGCCCACAGGGGGCGAGGGATACGCAGTATTTT
NA,TRBJ1-1,TRBV10-3,12,few,CAIGGLNTEAFF,TGTGCCATCGGGGGCCTCAACACTGAAGCTTTCTTT
NA,TRBJ2-1,TRBV9,18,once,CASSVGARAHVPYNEQFF,TGTGCCAGCAGCGTAGGGGCCCGAGCGCACGTCCCCTACAATGAGCAGTTCTTC
TRBD2,TRBJ2-1,TRBV11-2,17,few,CASSLPVSAGGYNEQFF,TGTGCCAGCAGCTTACCTGTATCTGCGGGAGGGTACAATGAGCAGTTCTTC
TRBD2,TRBJ2-7,TRBV4-2,15,few,CASSQEGGLVHEQYF,TGTGCCAGCAGCCAAGAGGGGGGACTAGTCCACGAGCAGTACTTC